This record covers a single T cell receptor (beta chain). This sample was taken from a study of shared clonotypes between healthy human individuals. This table comes from immunoSEQ multiplex PCR, and its TCRdb copy is limited to in-frame clones, with some not included. Seen here are about 1.5 million clones, around 97% observed once, and the top ten hold more than 0.9%. J was trimmed by 2 bases and V by 4 bases; bases with no gene match: 5. CDR1 is MDHEN, CDR2 SYDVKM, per germline. The CDR3 runs to 14 residues. This sequence was found in a young man in good health. Input material: naive CD4+ T cells sorted from blood. As to subset: CD45RA+ positively selected. This chain uses TRBV28 with TRBJ2-7, with 7 bases that match TRBD2. CDR3 in DNA: TGTGCCAGCAGTTATCGGACTAGGGCCTACGAGCAGTACTTC. Translated, it gives CASSYRTRAYEQYF.